Below are 27 T cell receptor beta chains sequenced from a single sample in a study of T cells in localized non-small cell lung cancer. Sequenced by immunoSEQ multiplex PCR; TCRdb stores in-frame clones only, minus some. This sample has 65,000 to 80,000 clones; roughly 84% occur once, and the top ten carry approximately 1.2%. The material was peripheral blood, obtained before any cancer treatment. The receptors derive from a female donor older than 55 with stage I lung adenocarcinoma.

The chain combines TRBV5-3 with TRBJ2-5, with a weak D call TRBD1 (5 bases). Being an ORF, TRBV5-3 has a function that is uncertain. The CDR3 sequence is 13 residues long. The V gene lost 0 bases and the J gene lost 4 bases, with 7 bases spanning the gap. CDR3 nucleotide sequence: TGTGCCAGAAGCTTGGCTGGGGCAGAGACCCAGTACTTC. This gives the protein CARSLAGAETQYF.

This rearrangement joins TRBV18 to TRBJ1-1, with unresolved D. This CDR3 contains 15 residues. CDR1 is KGHSH and CDR2 is LQKENI in the germline V gene. Trimming took off 0 bases at V and 1 base at J, with 9 bases between the two ends. CDR3 amino acids: CASSPPALRNTEAFF. In nucleotides, the CDR3 is TGTGCCAGCTCACCACCTGCTCTGAGGAACACTGAAGCTTTCTTT.

This rearrangement joins TRBV6-1 to TRBJ2-7; TRBD2 might be the D (5 bases). V lost 6 bases and J 3 bases, leaving 12 bases between the germline ends. The CDR3 runs to 13 residues. Germline V gene data show CDR1 as MNHNS and CDR2 as SASEGT. The CDR3 sequence is CASSERADYEQYF. As DNA, the CDR3 is TGTGCCAGCAGCGAGCGAGCGGACTACGAGCAGTACTTC.

The genes are TRBV6-5 and TRBJ2-7; tentative D call: TRBD2 (7 bases). The CDR3 runs 14 residues. Germline lookup yields CDR1 MNHEY and CDR2 SVGAGI. Trimming cost V 2 bases and J 7 bases, with 15 bases left between them. CDR3 sequence: CASSYGGARLEQYF. The CDR3 DNA reads as TGTGCCAGCAGTTACGGGGGGGCAAGATTGGAGCAGTACTTC.

The J gene is TRBJ2-3, the V gene TRBV6-6, with D uncertain. Deletions cut 3 bases from V and 4 bases from J, with 17 bases between. CDR3 length equals 16 residues. Germline loops: CDR1 MNHNY, CDR2 SVGAGI (reference sequence). CDR3: CASSYGRQMFSDTQYF. CDR3 DNA sequence: TGTGCCAGCAGTTATGGACGGCAGATGTTCTCAGATACGCAGTATTTT.

This sequence joins TRBV6-6 and TRBJ1-2; D remains unclear. The V and J ends lost 5 bases and 2 bases respectively, with 6 bases between them. This CDR3 comprises 12 residues. The V gene's germline CDR1 is MNHNY and CDR2 SVGAGI (reference sequence). In DNA form, the CDR3 reads TGTGCCAGCAGTACCTCCAACTATGGCTACACCTTC. Encoded protein: CASSTSNYGYTF.

The CDR3 loop is CASKSVSGYGYTF. Written as DNA, the CDR3 is TGCGCCAGCAAATCCGTTTCAGGCTATGGCTACACCTTC. V and J are TRBV10-2 and TRBJ1-2; D unclear. Germline lookup yields CDR1 WSHSY and CDR2 SAAADI. Trimming cost V 7 bases and J 4 bases, with 13 bases left between them. The CDR3 runs 13 residues.

This sequence joins TRBV4-2 and TRBJ2-7; 9 bases fit TRBD2. The trim removed 4 bases at V and 6 bases at J, leaving 13 bases unmatched. Germline V lookup: CDR1 LGHNA, CDR2 YNFKEQ. The CDR3 covers 16 residues. The CDR3 loop is CASSRTGTSSSGEQYF. The CDR3 DNA follows: TGTGCCAGCAGCCGGACCGGGACTAGCTCCTCGGGCGAGCAGTACTTC.

V gene TRBV14 combines with J gene TRBJ2-7; 12 nucleotides line up with TRBD1. The ends lost 4 bases at V and 7 bases at J; junction bases unmatched: 11. Per germline, CDR1 SGHDN and CDR2 FVKESK. CDR3 length: 16 residues. The CDR3 DNA follows: TGTGCCAGCAGCCGAACGCCGGGACAGGGGGCGGGGGAGCAGTACTTC. It encodes CASSRTPGQGAGEQYF.

The V call is TRBV7-6, the J call TRBJ1-6; no firm D call. Trimming pared 1 base from V and 7 bases from J, leaving 8 bases between. The germline V gene has CDR1 SGHVS and CDR2 FNYEAQ. This CDR3 has 14 amino acids. This chain's CDR3 is CASSLERANSPLHF. CDR3 bases: TGTGCCAGCAGCTTAGAAAGGGCAAATTCACCCCTCCACTTT.

The chain joins TRBV18 to TRBJ1-1; D might be TRBD1 (6 bases). Trimming took off 2 bases at V and 1 base at J, with 11 bases between the two ends. The CDR3 is 15 amino acids. The germline V gene encodes CDR1 KGHSH and CDR2 LQKENI. The CDR3 spells CASSPYGTPNTEAFF. The CDR3 nucleotides are TGTGCCAGCTCACCATACGGGACACCGAACACTGAAGCTTTCTTT.

The V call is TRBV9, the J call TRBJ2-5; D is unclear. The CDR3 consists of 13 residues. The germline gives CDR1 SGDLS, CDR2 YYNGEE. Trimming cost V 1 base and J 5 bases, with 9 bases left between them. CDR3 nucleotides: TGTGCCAGCAGCGTATCCCCCGGGGAGACCCAGTACTTC. This encodes CASSVSPGETQYF.

The table lists this clone with a count of one. The chain combines TRBV28 with TRBJ1-4; TRBD1 is a possible D gene (6 bases). The germline V gene has CDR1 MDHEN and CDR2 SYDVKM. The germline V and J ends were trimmed by 6 bases and 7 bases, with 18 bases remaining between them. This CDR3 has 15 amino acids. The CDR3 DNA reads as TGTGCCAGCAGCCCCCCCCAGGGGTCGATTGAAAAACTGTTTTTT. Amino acid sequence: CASSPPQGSIEKLFF. Supplemented by reference TRBV28 and TRBJ1-4, the full variable domain reads DVKVTQSSRYLVKRTGEKVFLECVQDMDHENMFWYRQDPGLGLRLIYFSYDVKMKEKGDIPEGYSVSREKKERFSLILESASTNQTSMYLCASSPPQGSIEKLFFGSGTQLSVL.

The chain has TRBV9 and TRBJ1-2; TRBD1 might be the D (6 bases). CDR3 length: 15 residues. The V end was cut by 2 bases, the J end by 8 bases, with 19 bases between. CDR1 SGDLS and CDR2 YYNGEE come from the germline V gene. CDR3 DNA sequence: TGTGCCAGCAGCGTGGACCTCGGGGGGGCGGGCGGCTACACCTTC. Its translation is CASSVDLGGAGGYTF.

The genes are TRBV19 and TRBJ2-7, with 9 bases identical to TRBD2. CDR1 is LNHDA, CDR2 SQIVND, per germline (reference sequence). This CDR3 contains 13 residues. V dropped 8 bases and J dropped 3; count of bases not matched to a gene: 5. The CDR3 DNA follows: TGTGCCAGTCAAGGGACTAGCTTCTACGAGCAGTACTTC. Its translation is CASQGTSFYEQYF.

The chain has TRBV9 and TRBJ2-3; no clear D gene. The germline gives CDR1 SGDLS, CDR2 YYNGEE. This CDR3 has 13 residues. Deletions cut 7 bases from V and 0 bases from J, with 9 bases between. CDR3 nucleotide sequence: TGTGCCAGCTCGAGGCTTAGCACAGATACGCAGTATTTT. Translated, it gives CASSRLSTDTQYF. Full variable domain (missing parts from reference TRBV9 and TRBJ2-3): DSGVTQTPKHLITATGQRVTLRCSPRSGDLSVYWYQQSLDQGLQFLIQYYNGEERAKGNILERFSAQQFPDLHSELNLSSLELGDSALYFCASSRLSTDTQYFGPGTRLTVL.

The chain couples TRBV7-3 to TRBJ2-1; TRBD2 aligns across 7 bases. The germline gives CDR1 SGHTA, CDR2 FQGTGA. The CDR3 is 14 amino acids. Trimming cost V 4 bases and J 6 bases; bases outside gene matches: 6. The CDR3 DNA follows: TGTGCCAGCAGCTGGAGCGGGATCGGCAATGAGCAGTTCTTC. Amino acid sequence: CASSWSGIGNEQFF.

This rearrangement joins TRBV7-3 to TRBJ2-3; D is unresolved. The germline gives CDR1 SGHTA, CDR2 FQGTGA. The CDR3 loop spans 13 amino acids. V lost 4 bases, J lost 4 bases, and 9 bases lay in between. Here the CDR3 DNA reads TGTGCCAGCAGCTCAACTAACGCAGATACGCAGTATTTT. This gives the protein CASSSTNADTQYF.

This rearrangement joins TRBV5-1 to TRBJ2-3, with 13 positions matching TRBD2. The germline V gene encodes CDR1 SGHRS and CDR2 YFSETQ. The ends lost 3 bases at V and 8 bases at J; junction bases unmatched: 12. This CDR3 has 17 residues. CDR3 amino acids: CASSSTLGLAGAGTQYF. CDR3 DNA sequence: TGCGCCAGCAGCTCTACATTAGGACTAGCGGGAGCTGGTACGCAGTATTTT.

This clone appeared a single time. The chain employs TRBV14 and TRBJ2-7, with TRBD1 matching over 11 bases. Germline V gene data show CDR1 as SGHDN and CDR2 as FVKESK. This CDR3 has 14 residues. J was trimmed by 3 bases and V by 6 bases; bases with no gene match: 4. As DNA, the CDR3 is TGTGCCAGCAGTCGGGACAGGGGGTTCTACGAGCAGTACTTC. It specifies CASSRDRGFYEQYF. The variable domain in full, completed from reference TRBV14 and TRBJ2-7, reads EAGVTQFPSHSVIEKGQTVTLRCDPISGHDNLYWYRRVMGKEIKFLLHFVKESKQDESGMPNNRFLAERTGGTYSTLKVQPAELEDSGVYFCASSRDRGFYEQYFGPGTRLTVT.

J is TRBJ1-4 and V is TRBV6-6; D remains ambiguous. The germline CDR1 and CDR2 sequences are MNHNY and SVGAGI (reference sequence). V lost 6 bases, J lost 1 base, and 12 bases lay in between. This CDR3 has 15 amino acids. The CDR3 is CASSPRAVTNEKLFF. The CDR3 DNA sequence: TGTGCCAGCAGCCCGCGGGCGGTAACTAATGAAAAACTGTTTTTT.

The V gene is TRBV5-1, the J gene TRBJ2-7; D is unclear. The CDR3 sequence is 15 residues long. Between the trimmed V and J ends, which lost 0 bases and 1 base, there was a span of 11 bases. The germline gives CDR1 SGHRS, CDR2 YFSETQ. The CDR3 DNA reads as TGCGCCAGCAGCTTGGCCGTTGGCAGTTCCTACGAGCAGTACTTC. Its protein is CASSLAVGSSYEQYF.

The chain carries TRBV21-1 and TRBJ1-2; TRBD1 reflects the table's D call only, with no check against the DNA. TRBV21-1 corresponds to a pseudogene. The CDR3 sequence is 18 residues long. The CDR3, as DNA: TGTGCCATCCGCAGCACCAGGGGGTCGGAACAAGGACTCTATGGCTACACCTTC. This translates into CAIRSTRGSEQGLYGYTF.

The chain has TRBV5-1 and TRBJ2-2; no definite D call. CDR1 is SGHRS, CDR2 YFSETQ, per germline. V was pared by 4 bases and J by 3 bases, with 4 bases between. The CDR3 length is 12 residues. DNA of the CDR3: TGCGCCAGCAGCACTTACACCGGGGAGCTGTTTTTT. It codes for CASSTYTGELFF.

The chain has TRBV5-1 and TRBJ2-7; no reliable D call. In germline, CDR1 is SGHRS, CDR2 YFSETQ. CDR3 length: 14 amino acids. V lost 0 bases, J lost 2 bases, and 9 bases lay in between. The CDR3 region has the DNA TGCGCCAGCAGCTTGGTGCTCTCCACCTACGAGCAGTACTTC. Translating gives CASSLVLSTYEQYF.

The chain links TRBV5-1 to TRBJ1-1; 8 bases map to TRBD1. The length of the CDR3 is 15 residues. J lost 3 bases, V lost 1 base, and 5 bases had no gene match. Germline-derived CDR1 and CDR2 are SGHRS and YFSETQ. CDR3 protein: CASSLIQGGDTEAFF. The CDR3 DNA follows: TGCGCCAGCAGCTTGATACAGGGGGGAGACACTGAAGCTTTCTTT.

Here the CDR3 DNA reads TGTGCCAGCAGCTTAGGTTCAGGAGACAAGCAGTATTTT. This sequence encodes CASSLGSGDKQYF. The V call is TRBV7-7, the J call TRBJ2-3; D is undetermined. V was trimmed by 1 base and J by 11 bases, leaving 13 bases between them. CDR1 is SSHAT and CDR2 is FNYEAQ in the germline V gene (reference sequence). The CDR3 runs to 13 residues.